This TCR beta chain was sequenced during a study of T cell repertoires in cytomegalovirus infection (dated by TCRdb to about 2019). Describing the broader study: Recently identified HLA-C-restricted CMV epitopes, whose presentation resists viral immunomodulation, were targeted by peptide stimulations together with well-studied HLA-B-restricted epitopes. Donor HLA type was relevant to the analysis, as public TCR beta signatures indicated carriage of CMV infection together with the matching HLA type. The research as a whole found: In both this cohort and an independent roughly 330-donor cohort, the cumulative frequency of public TCR beta family members distinguished carriers of CMV infection plus the relevant HLA type. The ex vivo response was dominated by HLA-C-restricted CMV-specific TCR beta clonotypes, which also provided the single most frequent clonotype in two of eight donors.

Reads for this sample came from an Illumina HiSeq 1500. Starting from the raw public reads, TCRdb applied fastp trimming at Q25, assembled clones with MiXCR and retained in-frame beta chains. Each entry is one CDR3 protein sequence, shown with its most common DNA and genes. The sample records about 330,000 distinct CDR3 sequences, approximately 35% of which are singletons. Of the sample, 13% falls within the top ten clones. According to the study, the label for this sample's treatment or condition signals: in vitro stimulation with specific CMV peptide epitopes to enrich CMV-specific T cells. V has 1 base trimmed and J has 14 bases trimmed; junction bases matching no gene number 4. Measured from the cysteine to the phenylalanine, the CDR3 is 11 residues long. The only DNA kept is the CDR3, 33 bases in frame from the first base. The germline V gene encodes CDR1 DFQATT and CDR2 SNEGSKA (reference sequence).

This clonotype was seen only a few times. It has no known antigen specificity. The record has no base qualities; no much larger clone is one base away. The origin of this receptor is a human donor in good health (CMV status not recorded). Some clones in this sample may be carry-over from other donors' samples. The chain links TRBV20-1 with TRBJ2-3, with 9 bases matching TRBD2. The input for sequencing was cultured PBMCs, taken from culture after CMV antigen stimulation. The bases are TGCAGTGCTAGAGGGAGCGGGAGGTTGTATTTT. Translation gives CSARGSGRLYF.